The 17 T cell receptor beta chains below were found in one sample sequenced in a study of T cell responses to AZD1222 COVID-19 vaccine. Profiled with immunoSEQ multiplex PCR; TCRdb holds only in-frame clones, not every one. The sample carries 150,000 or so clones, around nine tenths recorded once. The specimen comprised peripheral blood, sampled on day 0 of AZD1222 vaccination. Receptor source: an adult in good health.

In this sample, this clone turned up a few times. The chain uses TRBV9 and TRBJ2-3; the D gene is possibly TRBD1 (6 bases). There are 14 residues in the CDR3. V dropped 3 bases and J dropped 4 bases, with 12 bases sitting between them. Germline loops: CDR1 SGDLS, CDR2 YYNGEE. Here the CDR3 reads CASSAPDRPDTQYF. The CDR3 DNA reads TGTGCCAGCAGCGCCCCTGACAGGCCAGATACGCAGTATTTT. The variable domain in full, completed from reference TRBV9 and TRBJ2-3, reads DSGVTQTPKHLITATGQRVTLRCSPRSGDLSVYWYQQSLDQGLQFLIQYYNGEERAKGNILERFSAQQFPDLHSELNLSSLELGDSALYFCASSAPDRPDTQYFGPGTRLTVL.

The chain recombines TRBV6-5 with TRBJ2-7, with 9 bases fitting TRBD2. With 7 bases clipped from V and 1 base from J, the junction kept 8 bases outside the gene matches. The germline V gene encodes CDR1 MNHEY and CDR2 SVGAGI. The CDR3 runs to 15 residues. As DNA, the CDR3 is TGTGCCAGCACCATAGGGGCGGGAGGGTCCTACGAGCAGTACTTC. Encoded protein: CASTIGAGGSYEQYF.

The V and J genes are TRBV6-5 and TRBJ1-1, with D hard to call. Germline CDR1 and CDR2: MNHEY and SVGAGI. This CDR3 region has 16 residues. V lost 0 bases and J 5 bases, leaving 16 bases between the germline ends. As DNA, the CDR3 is TGTGCCAGCAGTTACTCGATCCCCGGGGTTGGTACTGAAGCTTTCTTT. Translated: CASSYSIPGVGTEAFF.

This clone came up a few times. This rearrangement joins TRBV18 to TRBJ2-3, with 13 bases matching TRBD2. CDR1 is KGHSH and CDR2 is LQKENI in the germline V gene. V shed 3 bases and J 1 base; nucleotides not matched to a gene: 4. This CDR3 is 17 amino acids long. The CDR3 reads CASSPRLAGGGTDTQYF. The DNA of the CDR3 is TGTGCCAGCTCACCTCGACTAGCGGGAGGAGGCACAGATACGCAGTATTTT.

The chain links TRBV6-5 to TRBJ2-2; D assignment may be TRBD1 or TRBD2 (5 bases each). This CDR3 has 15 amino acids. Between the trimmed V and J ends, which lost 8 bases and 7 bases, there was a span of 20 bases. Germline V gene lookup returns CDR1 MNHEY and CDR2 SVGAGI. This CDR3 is CASVPEGRLVGELFF. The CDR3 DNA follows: TGTGCCAGCGTCCCAGAGGGGCGCCTGGTCGGGGAGCTGTTTTTT.

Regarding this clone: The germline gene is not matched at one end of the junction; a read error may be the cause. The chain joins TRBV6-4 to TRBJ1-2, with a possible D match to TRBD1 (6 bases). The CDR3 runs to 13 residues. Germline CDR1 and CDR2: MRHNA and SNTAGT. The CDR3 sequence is CASSDSKQGIEIF. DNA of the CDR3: TGTGCCAGCAGTGACTCGAAACAGGGAATTGAAATTTTC.

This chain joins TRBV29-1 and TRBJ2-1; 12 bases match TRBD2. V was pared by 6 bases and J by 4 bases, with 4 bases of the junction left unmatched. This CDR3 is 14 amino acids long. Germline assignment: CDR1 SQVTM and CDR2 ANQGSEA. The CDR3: CSVGTSGPYNEQFF. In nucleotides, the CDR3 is TGCAGCGTAGGGACTAGCGGGCCTTACAATGAGCAGTTCTTC.

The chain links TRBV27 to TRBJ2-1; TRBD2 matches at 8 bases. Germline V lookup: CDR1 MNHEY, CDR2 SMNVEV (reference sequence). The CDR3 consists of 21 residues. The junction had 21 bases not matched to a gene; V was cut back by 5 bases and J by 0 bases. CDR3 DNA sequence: TGTGCCAGCAGTGGTAGACCCCGGGGGGGTAGCGTTACCCTCTCCTACAATGAGCAGTTCTTC. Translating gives CASSGRPRGGSVTLSYNEQFF.

The CDR3 DNA reads as TGTGCCTGGAGTGCCACTCGGGGGTGGGGGACTGAAGCTTTCTTT. Encoded protein: CAWSATRGWGTEAFF. This sequence joins TRBV30 and TRBJ1-1; TRBD1 is a possible D gene (5 bases). V shed 1 base and J shed 5 bases, with 17 bases lying between them. Germline V CDR1 and CDR2: GTSNPN, SVGIG (reference sequence). This CDR3 has 15 residues.

The CDR3 bases are TGTGCCAGCAGCGGTACAGGAGAGCATCAGCCCCAGCATTTT. Its translation: CASSGTGEHQPQHF. The chain recombines TRBV9 with TRBJ1-5; tentatively, D is TRBD1 (5 bases). Germline CDR1 is SGDLS and CDR2 is YYNGEE. The CDR3 totals 14 residues. V was clipped by 3 bases and J by 5 bases, with 12 bases between them.

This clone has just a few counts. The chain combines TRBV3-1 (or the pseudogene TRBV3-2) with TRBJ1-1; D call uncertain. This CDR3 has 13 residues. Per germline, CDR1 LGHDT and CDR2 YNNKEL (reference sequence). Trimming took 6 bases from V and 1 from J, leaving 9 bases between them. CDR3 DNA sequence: TGTGCCAGCAGAGACTCGGGGAACACTGAAGCTTTCTTT. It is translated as CASRDSGNTEAFF.

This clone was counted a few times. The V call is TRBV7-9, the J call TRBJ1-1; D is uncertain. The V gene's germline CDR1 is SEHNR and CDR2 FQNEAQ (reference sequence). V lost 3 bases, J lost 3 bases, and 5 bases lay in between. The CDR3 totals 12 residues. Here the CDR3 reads CASSLGYTEAFF. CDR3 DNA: TGTGCCAGCAGCTTGGGATACACTGAAGCTTTCTTT.

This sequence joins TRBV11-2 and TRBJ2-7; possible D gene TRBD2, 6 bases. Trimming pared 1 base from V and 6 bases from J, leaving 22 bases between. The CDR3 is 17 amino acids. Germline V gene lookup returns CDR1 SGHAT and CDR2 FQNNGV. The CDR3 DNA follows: TGTGCCAGCAGCTTAGCAGCGGCGGGGCAGGCGTGGGTCGAGCAGTACTTC. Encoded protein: CASSLAAAGQAWVEQYF.

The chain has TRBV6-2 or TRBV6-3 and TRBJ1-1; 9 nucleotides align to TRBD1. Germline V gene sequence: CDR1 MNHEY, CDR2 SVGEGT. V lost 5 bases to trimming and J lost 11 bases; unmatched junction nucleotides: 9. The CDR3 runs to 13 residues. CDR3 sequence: CASSLGQGLQAFF. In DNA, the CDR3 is TGTGCCAGCAGTCTCGGACAGGGGCTTCAGGCTTTCTTT.

CDR3 sequence (DNA): TGTGCCAGCAGCTTCGTGGCTAGCGGGAGCTACGAGCAGTACTTC. This sequence encodes CASSFVASGSYEQYF. The chain combines TRBV7-9 with TRBJ2-7, with 10 bases lining up with TRBD2. The CDR3 is 15 residues long. Germline V gene lookup returns CDR1 SEHNR and CDR2 FQNEAQ (reference sequence). The V segment lost 3 bases and the J segment 3 bases; nucleotides outside the gene matches: 5.

The CDR3 protein is CASSTGKSYSNQPQHF. The CDR3 nucleotides read TGTGCCAGCAGTACGGGGAAGAGTTATAGCAATCAGCCCCAGCATTTT. V and J are TRBV6-2 or TRBV6-3 and TRBJ1-5; D gene ambiguous. Trimming removed 5 bases at V and 0 bases at J, with 14 bases between. Germline V gene lookup returns CDR1 MNHEY and CDR2 SVGEGT. The CDR3 is made up of 16 amino acids.

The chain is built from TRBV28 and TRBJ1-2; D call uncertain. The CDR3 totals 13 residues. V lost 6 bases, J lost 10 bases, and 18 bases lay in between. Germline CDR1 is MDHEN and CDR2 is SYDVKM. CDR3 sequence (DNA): TGTGCCAGCAGACAGACCCCAGGTTACGCCTACACCTTC. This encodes CASRQTPGYAYTF.